What follows describes a single TCR beta chain. Its specificity is not known. One end of the junction is discordant with germline, which a read error may explain. This entry comes from a study of T cells after yellow fever vaccination. Overall study findings and caveats: Post-booster repertoires contained most primary-vaccination clones again (roughly 96% CD4, roughly 90% CD8).

TCRdb re-derived calls from the 5' RACE reads in MiXCR, one entry per CDR3 protein. The sample lists around 530,000 distinct CDR3 sequences, around 17% occurring once. This CDR3 region has 15 residues. CDR1 and CDR2 from the germline V gene are SGDLS and YYNGEE. This specimen consisted of PBMCs, obtained around 5 days after the first yellow fever vaccination. The chain couples TRBV9 to TRBJ2-1, with D maybe TRBD2 (6 bases). The TCR comes from a man between 18 and 35 years old who received the YFV17D yellow fever vaccine. CDR3 nucleotide sequence: TGTGCCAGCAGCGTCTTAGGGACTGGGAGGAATGAGCTGTTCTTC. This gives the protein CASSVLGTGRNELFF.